This record concerns one TCR beta chain sequence. Its target is not known. These data are taken from a study of cytomegalovirus exposure and HLA in healthy donors. The study's findings and limits: TCR clusters originating in the first cohort tended to co-occur in the 120 validation repertoires, according to a later analysis. The study flagged about 150 TCR beta chains as cytomegalovirus-associated. Generally TCR sequences proved uncommon, though certain public TCRs appeared in numerous donors.

The protocol was immunoSEQ multiplex PCR, while the TCRdb copy is restricted to in-frame clones and leaves out a portion. The sample shows approximately 120,000 clones, 88% of them seen only once. The sequence came from a woman between 18 and 29 years old in good health and CMV-seronegative. Input material: PBMCs.

The CDR3 nucleotides read TGCAGCCCCAGAAGCGTTCCCGGGGGGGAAAAACTGTTTTTT. Translated: CSPRSVPGGEKLFF. This chain joins TRBV29-1 and TRBJ1-4, with D maybe TRBD1 (5 bases). With 8 bases removed from V and 8 bases from J, the gap between germline ends came to 21 bases. The germline gives CDR1 SQVTM, CDR2 ANQGSEA. This CDR3 is 14 amino acids long.